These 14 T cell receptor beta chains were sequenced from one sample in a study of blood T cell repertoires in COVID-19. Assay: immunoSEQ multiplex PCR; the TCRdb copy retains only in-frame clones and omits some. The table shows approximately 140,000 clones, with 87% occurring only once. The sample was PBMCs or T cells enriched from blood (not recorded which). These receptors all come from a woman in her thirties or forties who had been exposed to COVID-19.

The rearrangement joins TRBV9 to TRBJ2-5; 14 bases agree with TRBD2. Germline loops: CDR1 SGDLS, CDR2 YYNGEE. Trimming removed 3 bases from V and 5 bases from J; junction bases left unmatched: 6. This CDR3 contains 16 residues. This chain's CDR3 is CASSGGTSGRGETQYF. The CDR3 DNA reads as TGTGCCAGCAGCGGAGGGACTAGCGGGAGAGGTGAGACCCAGTACTTC. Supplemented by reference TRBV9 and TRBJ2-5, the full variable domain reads DSGVTQTPKHLITATGQRVTLRCSPRSGDLSVYWYQQSLDQGLQFLIQYYNGEERAKGNILERFSAQQFPDLHSELNLSSLELGDSALYFCASSGGTSGRGETQYFGPGTRLLVL.

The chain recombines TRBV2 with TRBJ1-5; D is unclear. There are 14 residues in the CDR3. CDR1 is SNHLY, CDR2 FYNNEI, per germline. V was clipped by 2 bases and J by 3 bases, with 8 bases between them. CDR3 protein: CASSEISTNQPQHF. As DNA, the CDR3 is TGTGCCAGCAGTGAAATTAGCACCAATCAGCCCCAGCATTTT.

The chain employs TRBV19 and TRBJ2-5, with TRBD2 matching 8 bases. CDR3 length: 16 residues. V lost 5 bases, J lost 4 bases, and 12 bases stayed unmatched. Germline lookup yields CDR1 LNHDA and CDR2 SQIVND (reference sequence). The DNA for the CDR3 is TGTGCCAGTAGTCCGTCGGGACTAGGCCCTAGAGAGACCCAGTACTTC. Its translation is CASSPSGLGPRETQYF.

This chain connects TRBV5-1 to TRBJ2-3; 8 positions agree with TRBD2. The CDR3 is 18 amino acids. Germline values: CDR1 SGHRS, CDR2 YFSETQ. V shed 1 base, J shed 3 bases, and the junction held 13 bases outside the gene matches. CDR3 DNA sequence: TGCGCCAGCAGCTTGAAGGAGTCGGCGGGAGGATATACAGATACGCAGTATTTT. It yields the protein CASSLKESAGGYTDTQYF.

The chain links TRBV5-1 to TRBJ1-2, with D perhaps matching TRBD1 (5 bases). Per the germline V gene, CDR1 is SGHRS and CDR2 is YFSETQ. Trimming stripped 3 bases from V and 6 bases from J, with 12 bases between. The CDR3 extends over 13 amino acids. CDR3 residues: CASSWGVRDGYTF. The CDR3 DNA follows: TGCGCCAGCAGCTGGGGGGTCAGAGATGGCTACACCTTC.

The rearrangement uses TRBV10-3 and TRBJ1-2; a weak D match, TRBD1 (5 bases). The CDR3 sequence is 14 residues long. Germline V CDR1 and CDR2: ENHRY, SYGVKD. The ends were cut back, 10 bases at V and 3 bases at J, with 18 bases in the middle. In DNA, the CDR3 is TGTGCCACCACCCCCTCAGGGAGGGACTATGGCTACACCTTC. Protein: CATTPSGRDYGYTF.

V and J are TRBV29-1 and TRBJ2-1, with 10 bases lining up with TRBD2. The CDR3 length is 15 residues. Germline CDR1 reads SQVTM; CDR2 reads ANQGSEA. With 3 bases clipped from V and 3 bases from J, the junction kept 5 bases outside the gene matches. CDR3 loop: CSVDSTSGYYNEQFF. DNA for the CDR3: TGCAGCGTTGACTCGACTAGCGGGTACTACAATGAGCAGTTCTTC.

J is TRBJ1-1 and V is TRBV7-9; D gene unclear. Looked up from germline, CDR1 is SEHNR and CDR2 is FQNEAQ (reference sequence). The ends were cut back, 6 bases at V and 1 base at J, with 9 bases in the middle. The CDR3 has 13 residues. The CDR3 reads CASRVAGNTEAFF. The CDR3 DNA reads TGTGCCAGCAGAGTTGCGGGGAACACTGAAGCTTTCTTT.

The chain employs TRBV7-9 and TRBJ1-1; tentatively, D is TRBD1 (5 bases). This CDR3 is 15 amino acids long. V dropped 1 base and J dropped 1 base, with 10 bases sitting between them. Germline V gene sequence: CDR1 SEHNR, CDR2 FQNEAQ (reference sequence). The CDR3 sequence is CASSLDSTGNTEAFF. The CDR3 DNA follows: TGTGCCAGCAGCTTAGACAGCACAGGGAACACTGAAGCTTTCTTT.

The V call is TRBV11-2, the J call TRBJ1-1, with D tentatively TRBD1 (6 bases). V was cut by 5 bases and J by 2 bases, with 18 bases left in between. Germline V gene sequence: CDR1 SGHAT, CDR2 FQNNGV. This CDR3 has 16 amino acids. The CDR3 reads CASSDIVGAINTEAFF. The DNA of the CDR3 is TGTGCCAGCAGCGATATTGTGGGGGCGATTAACACTGAAGCTTTCTTT.

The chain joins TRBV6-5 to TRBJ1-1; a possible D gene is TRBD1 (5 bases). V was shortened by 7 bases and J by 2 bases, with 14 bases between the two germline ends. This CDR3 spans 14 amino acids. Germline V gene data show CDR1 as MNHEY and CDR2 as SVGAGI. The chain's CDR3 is CASNSWGRNTEAFF. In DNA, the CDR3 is TGTGCCAGCAATTCCTGGGGCAGAAACACTGAAGCTTTCTTT.

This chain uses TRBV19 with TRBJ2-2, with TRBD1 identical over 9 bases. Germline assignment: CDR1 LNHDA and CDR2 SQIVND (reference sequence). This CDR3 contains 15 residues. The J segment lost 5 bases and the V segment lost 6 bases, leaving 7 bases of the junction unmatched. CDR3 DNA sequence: TGTGCCAGTAGCACGACAGGGGGTGGGACCGGGGAGCTGTTTTTT. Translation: CASSTTGGGTGELFF.

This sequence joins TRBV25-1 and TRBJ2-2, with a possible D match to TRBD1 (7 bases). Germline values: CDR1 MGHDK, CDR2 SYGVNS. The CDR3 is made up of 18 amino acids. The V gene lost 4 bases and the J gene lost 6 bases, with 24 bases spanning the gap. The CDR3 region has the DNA TGTGCCAGCAGTGCGGAGGGGGCTTTGGGGGGCGCCCCCGGGGAGCTGTTTTTT. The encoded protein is CASSAEGALGGAPGELFF. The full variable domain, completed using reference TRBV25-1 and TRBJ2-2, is EADIYQTPRYLVIGTGKKITLECSQTMGHDKMYWYQQDPGMELHLIHYSYGVNSTEKGDLSSESTVSRIRTEHFPLTLESARPSHTSQYLCASSAEGALGGAPGELFFGEGSRLTVL.

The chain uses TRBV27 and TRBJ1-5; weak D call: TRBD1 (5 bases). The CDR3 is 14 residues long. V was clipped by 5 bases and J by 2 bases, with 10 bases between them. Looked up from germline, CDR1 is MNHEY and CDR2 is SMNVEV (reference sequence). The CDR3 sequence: CASSPGLRNQPQHF. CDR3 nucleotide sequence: TGTGCCAGCAGTCCGGGACTCCGCAATCAGCCCCAGCATTTT.